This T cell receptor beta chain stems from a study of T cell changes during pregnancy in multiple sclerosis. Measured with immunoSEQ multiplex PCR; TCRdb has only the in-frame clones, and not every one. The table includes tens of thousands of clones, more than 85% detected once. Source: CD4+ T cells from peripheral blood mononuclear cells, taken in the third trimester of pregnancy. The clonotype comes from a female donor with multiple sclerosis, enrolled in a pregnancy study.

For the CDR3, the DNA is TGTGCCAGCAGCCAAGGGGGAACAGGGGGGGCCCAGTACTTC. Translation: CASSQGGTGGAQYF. The V call is TRBV4-2, the J call TRBJ2-5; maybe TRBD1 (8 bases). Trimming cost V 1 base and J 9 bases, with 15 bases left between them. The CDR3 is made up of 14 amino acids. CDR1 is LGHNA and CDR2 is YNFKEQ in the germline V gene.